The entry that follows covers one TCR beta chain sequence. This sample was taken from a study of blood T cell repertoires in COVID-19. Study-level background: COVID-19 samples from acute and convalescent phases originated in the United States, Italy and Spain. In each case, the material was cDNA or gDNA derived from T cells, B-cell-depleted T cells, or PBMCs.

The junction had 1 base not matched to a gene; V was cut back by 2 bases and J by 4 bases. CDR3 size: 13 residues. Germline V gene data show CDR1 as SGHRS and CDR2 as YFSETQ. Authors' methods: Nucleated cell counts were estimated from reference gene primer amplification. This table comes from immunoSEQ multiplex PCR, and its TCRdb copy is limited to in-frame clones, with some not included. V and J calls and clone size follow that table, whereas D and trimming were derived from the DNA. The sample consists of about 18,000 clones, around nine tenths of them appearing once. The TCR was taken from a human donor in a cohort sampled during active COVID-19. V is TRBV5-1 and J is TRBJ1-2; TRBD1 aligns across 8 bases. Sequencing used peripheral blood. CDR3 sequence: CASSFGTGYGYTF. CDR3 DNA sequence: TGCGCCAGCAGCTTTGGGACAGGCTATGGCTACACCTTC. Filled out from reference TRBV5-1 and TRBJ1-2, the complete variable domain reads KAGVTQTPRYLIKTRGQQVTLSCSPISGHRSVSWYQQTPGQGLQFLFEYFSETQRNKGNFPGRFSGRQFSNSRSEMNVSTLELGDSALYLCASSFGTGYGYTFGSGTRLTVV.